This is a list of T cell receptor beta chains from one sample in a study of Ad26.COV2.S vaccination and SARS-CoV-2 variants. The assay was immunoSEQ multiplex PCR, and TCRdb's table has in-frame clones only and misses some. The profile shows some 250,000 clones, around 89% of them singletons. The starting material was peripheral blood, obtained in a trial of Ad26.COV2.S vaccine versus placebo. All receptors derive from a person aged 18 to 65 who received the Ad26.COV2.S COVID-19 vaccine or a placebo. The CDR3 runs from the conserved cysteine through the conserved F or W. D genes are given only for firm matches. Size is stated for part of the rows, as once, few or many counts, or as a class when the clone is expanded.

j_call: TRBJ1-1
d_call: TRBD1
v_call: TRBV6-6
clone_size: many
cdr3_aa: CASSTRQGPTNTEAFF
cdr3_nt: TGTGCCAGCAGTACTCGACAGGGACCAACAAACACTGAAGCTTTCTTT

j_call: TRBJ2-7
d_call: NA
v_call: TRBV6-6
clone_size: NA
cdr3_aa: CASSHPQSYEQYF
cdr3_nt: TGTGCCAGCAGTCACCCGCAGTCCTACGAGCAGTACTTC

j_call: TRBJ1-2
d_call: NA
v_call: TRBV6-2/TRBV6-3
clone_size: NA
cdr3_aa: CASSRQDFYTF
cdr3_nt: TGTGCCAGCAGTCGACAGGACTTCTACACCTTC

j_call: TRBJ2-3
d_call: TRBD2
v_call: TRBV28
clone_size: NA
cdr3_aa: CACERGTSTDTQYF
cdr3_nt: TGTGCCTGCGAGCGGGGGACAAGCACAGATACGCAGTATTTT

j_call: TRBJ2-7
d_call: NA
v_call: TRBV10-3
clone_size: NA
cdr3_aa: CAISESIPPEQYF
cdr3_nt: TGTGCCATCAGTGAGTCGATACCCCCCGAGCAGTACTTC

j_call: TRBJ1-1
d_call: NA
v_call: TRBV12-3/TRBV12-4
clone_size: NA
cdr3_aa: CASSLKPNTEAFF
cdr3_nt: TGTGCCAGCAGTTTAAAACCAAACACTGAAGCTTTCTTT

j_call: TRBJ2-3
d_call: NA
v_call: TRBV11-3
clone_size: NA
cdr3_aa: CASSPGGDTQYF
cdr3_nt: TGTGCCAGCAGCCCCGGGGGAGATACGCAGTATTTT

j_call: TRBJ1-6
d_call: TRBD1
v_call: TRBV9
clone_size: NA
cdr3_aa: CASSAWTGGNSPLHF
cdr3_nt: TGTGCCAGCAGCGCTTGGACAGGGGGTAATTCACCCCTCCACTTT

j_call: TRBJ1-2
d_call: NA
v_call: TRBV4-2
clone_size: NA
cdr3_aa: CASSQAGQEGYTF
cdr3_nt: TGTGCCAGCAGCCAAGCAGGGCAGGAGGGCTACACCTTC

j_call: TRBJ1-2
d_call: TRBD1
v_call: TRBV3-1/TRBV3-2
clone_size: NA
cdr3_aa: CASSRSGQGTYGYTF
cdr3_nt: TGTGCCAGCAGCCGTTCGGGACAGGGGACCTATGGCTACACCTTC

j_call: TRBJ2-5
d_call: NA
v_call: TRBV12-3/TRBV12-4
clone_size: NA
cdr3_aa: CASSLDRETQYF
cdr3_nt: TGTGCCAGCAGTTTAGATAGAGAGACCCAGTACTTC

j_call: TRBJ1-6
d_call: NA
v_call: TRBV2
clone_size: NA
cdr3_aa: CASTENNSPLHF
cdr3_nt: TGTGCCAGCACAGAGAATAATTCACCCCTCCACTTT

j_call: TRBJ1-4
d_call: NA
v_call: TRBV19
clone_size: NA
cdr3_aa: CASSIWGGKEKLFF
cdr3_nt: TGTGCCAGTAGTATTTGGGGCGGTAAGGAAAAACTGTTTTTT

j_call: TRBJ1-1
d_call: NA
v_call: TRBV6-5
clone_size: NA
cdr3_aa: CASSPRYTEAFF
cdr3_nt: TGTGCCAGCAGTCCGCGGTACACTGAAGCTTTCTTT

j_call: TRBJ1-2
d_call: NA
v_call: TRBV28
clone_size: NA
cdr3_aa: CASSLQASNYGYTF
cdr3_nt: TGTGCCAGCAGTTTGCAGGCCTCTAACTATGGCTACACCTTC

j_call: TRBJ2-2
d_call: TRBD2
v_call: TRBV5-5
clone_size: NA
cdr3_aa: CASSLPGLEFGGELFF
cdr3_nt: TGTGCCAGCAGCTTGCCGGGACTAGAGTTCGGCGGGGAGCTGTTTTTT

j_call: TRBJ2-2
d_call: NA
v_call: TRBV21-1
clone_size: NA
cdr3_aa: CASSSGTDPGELFF
cdr3_nt: TGTGCCAGCAGCAGCGGGACGGACCCCGGGGAGCTGTTTTTT

j_call: TRBJ1-6
d_call: NA
v_call: TRBV2
clone_size: NA
cdr3_aa: CASSERAGVGNSPLHF
cdr3_nt: TGTGCCAGCAGTGAGAGGGCAGGGGTGGGAAATTCACCCCTCCACTTT

j_call: TRBJ2-3
d_call: NA
v_call: TRBV7-8
clone_size: NA
cdr3_aa: CASSPGVDTQYF
cdr3_nt: TGTGCCAGCAGCCCCGGGGTAGATACGCAGTATTTT

j_call: TRBJ1-2
d_call: NA
v_call: TRBV10-1
clone_size: few
cdr3_aa: CASSETGQTFNYGYTF
cdr3_nt: TGCGCCAGCAGTGAGACCGGACAGACTTTTAACTATGGCTACACCTTC

j_call: TRBJ2-2
d_call: TRBD1
v_call: TRBV5-1
clone_size: NA
cdr3_aa: CASSLVGQGNTGELFF
cdr3_nt: TGCGCCAGCAGCTTGGTTGGACAGGGGAACACCGGGGAGCTGTTTTTT

j_call: TRBJ2-7
d_call: NA
v_call: TRBV3-1/TRBV3-2
clone_size: NA
cdr3_aa: CASSHTVGEQYF
cdr3_nt: TGTGCCAGCAGTCACACCGTAGGCGAGCAGTACTTC

j_call: TRBJ2-7
d_call: TRBD2
v_call: TRBV2
clone_size: NA
cdr3_aa: CASKGTSGRGPYEQYF
cdr3_nt: TGTGCCAGCAAGGGGACTAGCGGGAGGGGTCCCTACGAGCAGTACTTC

j_call: TRBJ2-5
d_call: TRBD2
v_call: TRBV10-3
clone_size: NA
cdr3_aa: CAIRESGGEETQYF
cdr3_nt: TGTGCCATCAGAGAAAGCGGGGGGGAAGAGACCCAGTACTTC

j_call: TRBJ2-5
d_call: NA
v_call: TRBV28
clone_size: NA
cdr3_aa: CASSPSPGGGQETQYF
cdr3_nt: TGTGCCAGCAGTCCTAGTCCCGGAGGCGGCCAAGAGACCCAGTACTTC

j_call: TRBJ1-5
d_call: TRBD1
v_call: TRBV7-9
clone_size: NA
cdr3_aa: CASSYGTGGIQPQHF
cdr3_nt: TGTGCCAGCAGCTATGGGACAGGGGGCATTCAGCCCCAGCATTTT

j_call: TRBJ2-7
d_call: NA
v_call: TRBV20-1
clone_size: NA
cdr3_aa: CSASETGGYEQYF
cdr3_nt: TGCAGTGCTAGTGAGACAGGAGGCTACGAGCAGTACTTC

j_call: TRBJ2-7
d_call: NA
v_call: TRBV10-2
clone_size: NA
cdr3_aa: CASRRGEGSYEQYF
cdr3_nt: TGCGCCAGCAGGAGGGGGGAGGGCTCCTACGAGCAGTACTTC

j_call: TRBJ2-3
d_call: NA
v_call: TRBV10-3
clone_size: NA
cdr3_aa: CAIKGLVDTQYF
cdr3_nt: TGTGCCATCAAAGGTCTCGTCGATACGCAGTATTTT

j_call: TRBJ1-3
d_call: NA
v_call: TRBV15
clone_size: NA
cdr3_aa: CATSRGDRPGARNTIYF
cdr3_nt: TGTGCCACCAGCAGGGGAGATAGGCCGGGGGCTCGAAACACCATATATTTT

j_call: TRBJ2-1
d_call: NA
v_call: TRBV7-2
clone_size: NA
cdr3_aa: CASSPDWARNEQFF
cdr3_nt: TGTGCCAGCAGCCCTGACTGGGCTCGCAATGAGCAGTTCTTC

j_call: TRBJ1-4
d_call: TRBD1
v_call: TRBV29-1
clone_size: NA
cdr3_aa: CSVYGQGNEKLFF
cdr3_nt: TGCAGCGTTTACGGACAGGGTAATGAAAAACTGTTTTTT

j_call: TRBJ2-3
d_call: TRBD1
v_call: TRBV19
clone_size: NA
cdr3_aa: CASSLQGAPTDTQYF
cdr3_nt: TGTGCCAGTAGTTTACAGGGGGCCCCCACAGATACGCAGTATTTT

j_call: TRBJ1-2
d_call: NA
v_call: TRBV10-1
clone_size: NA
cdr3_aa: CASSDGLYGYTF
cdr3_nt: TGCGCCAGCAGTGACGGACTCTATGGCTACACCTTC

j_call: TRBJ1-1
d_call: NA
v_call: TRBV10-3
clone_size: NA
cdr3_aa: CAISERAGGTEAFF
cdr3_nt: TGTGCCATCAGTGAGAGGGCGGGAGGAACTGAAGCTTTCTTT

j_call: TRBJ1-1
d_call: NA
v_call: TRBV15
clone_size: NA
cdr3_aa: CATSRDQAGFLANTEAFF
cdr3_nt: TGTGCCACCAGCAGAGATCAGGCAGGGTTTTTGGCGAACACTGAAGCTTTCTTT

j_call: TRBJ2-2
d_call: NA
v_call: TRBV28
clone_size: NA
cdr3_aa: CASSLRWGRTGELFF
cdr3_nt: TGTGCCAGCAGTTTAAGGTGGGGGCGCACCGGGGAGCTGTTTTTT

j_call: TRBJ2-7
d_call: NA
v_call: TRBV7-8
clone_size: NA
cdr3_aa: CASSERSLSGPQYYEQYF
cdr3_nt: TGTGCCAGCAGCGAACGATCTCTCAGCGGGCCTCAGTATTACGAGCAGTACTTC

j_call: TRBJ2-1
d_call: NA
v_call: TRBV5-6
clone_size: NA
cdr3_aa: CASSQPEGVNYNEQFF
cdr3_nt: TGTGCCAGCAGCCAGCCCGAAGGGGTTAACTACAATGAGCAGTTCTTC

j_call: TRBJ2-7
d_call: NA
v_call: TRBV11-2
clone_size: NA
cdr3_aa: CASGGSSYEQYF
cdr3_nt: TGTGCCAGCGGAGGGAGCTCCTACGAGCAGTACTTC

j_call: TRBJ1-6
d_call: NA
v_call: TRBV12-3/TRBV12-4
clone_size: NA
cdr3_aa: CASGGSPLHF
cdr3_nt: TGTGCCAGCGGGGGATCACCCCTCCACTTT